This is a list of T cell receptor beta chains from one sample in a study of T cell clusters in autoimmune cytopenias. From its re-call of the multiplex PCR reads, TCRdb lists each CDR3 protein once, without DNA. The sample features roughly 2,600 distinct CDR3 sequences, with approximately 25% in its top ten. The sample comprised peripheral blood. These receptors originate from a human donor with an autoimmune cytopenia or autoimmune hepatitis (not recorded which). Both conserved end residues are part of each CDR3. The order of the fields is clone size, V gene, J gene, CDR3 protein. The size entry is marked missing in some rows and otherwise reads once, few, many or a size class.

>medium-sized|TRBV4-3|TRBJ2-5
CASSQDRVRSETQYF
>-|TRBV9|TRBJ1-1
CASSHVLNTEAFF
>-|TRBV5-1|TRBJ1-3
CASSLSGRGNTIYF
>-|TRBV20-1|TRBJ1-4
CSARVGSLNEKLFF
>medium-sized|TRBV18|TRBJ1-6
CASSPSGLGRDNSPLHF
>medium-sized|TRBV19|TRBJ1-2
CASSILREVDSGYTF
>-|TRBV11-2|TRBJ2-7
CASSLEAFSYEQYF
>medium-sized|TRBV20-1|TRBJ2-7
CSAGGLGGTSYEQYF
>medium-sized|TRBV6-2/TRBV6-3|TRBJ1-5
CASSVLGAGQPQHF
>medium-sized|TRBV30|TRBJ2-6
CAWSEGFSGANVLTF
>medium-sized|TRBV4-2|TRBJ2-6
CASSLAAGANVLTF
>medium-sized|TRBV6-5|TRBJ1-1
CASSYNWTVPEAFF
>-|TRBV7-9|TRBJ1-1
CASSSRRHTEAFF
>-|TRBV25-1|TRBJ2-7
CASSPSAYEQYF
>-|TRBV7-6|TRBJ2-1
CASSFTWTDLGQFF
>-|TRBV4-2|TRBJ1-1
CASSQAGGRDEAFF
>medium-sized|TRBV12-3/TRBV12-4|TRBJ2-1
CASSLALGGGAHEQFF
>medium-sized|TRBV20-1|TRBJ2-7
CSARDRGRYEQYF
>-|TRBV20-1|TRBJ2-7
CSALVAGDEQYF
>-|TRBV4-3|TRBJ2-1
CASSQDVTGPNEQFF
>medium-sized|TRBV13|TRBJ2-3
CASSATRGLLEGSTDTQYF
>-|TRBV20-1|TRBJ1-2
CSARDISDYGYTF
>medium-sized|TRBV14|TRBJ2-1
CASSQELRGPEQFF
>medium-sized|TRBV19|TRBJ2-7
CASSIGPRLLRGQASYEQYF
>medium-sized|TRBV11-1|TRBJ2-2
CASSLRGADTGELFF
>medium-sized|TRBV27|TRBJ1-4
CASSLFPTNEKLFF
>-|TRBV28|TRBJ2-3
CASSRRTSGVPLDTQYF
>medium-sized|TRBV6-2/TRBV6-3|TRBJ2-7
CASSPRTGVPDYEQYF
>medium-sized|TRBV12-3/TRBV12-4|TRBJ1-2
CASSSPGGVGYGYTF
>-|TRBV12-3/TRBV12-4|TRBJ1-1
CASSFPGTGGLNTEAFF
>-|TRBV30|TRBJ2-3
CAWPLRGPTESDTQYF
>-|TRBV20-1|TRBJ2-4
CSARGERGGFKNIQYF
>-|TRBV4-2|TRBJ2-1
CASSQDSNRGTNEQFF
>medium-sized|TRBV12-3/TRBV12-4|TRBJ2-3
CASSFKGPDTQYF
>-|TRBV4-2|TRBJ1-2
CASSQGTPPGYTF
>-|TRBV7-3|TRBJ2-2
CASSSGGSGELFF
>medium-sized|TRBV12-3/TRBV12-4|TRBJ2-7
CASTLSLTLRDEQYF
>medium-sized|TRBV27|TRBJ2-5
CASSLSGQVGETQYF
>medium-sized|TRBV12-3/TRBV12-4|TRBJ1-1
CASSQLGIGTEAFF
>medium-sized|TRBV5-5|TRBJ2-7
CASSLVPPGAPLEEYF
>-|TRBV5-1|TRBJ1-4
CASSRGTAATNEKLFF
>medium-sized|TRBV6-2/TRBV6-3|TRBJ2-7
CASSYAYEQYF
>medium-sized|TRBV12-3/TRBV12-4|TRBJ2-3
CASRGWGGITDTQYF
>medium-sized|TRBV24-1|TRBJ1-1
CATSDHGSNTEAFF
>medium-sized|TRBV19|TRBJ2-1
CASSIGSGGGYNEQFF
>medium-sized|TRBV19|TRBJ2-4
CASSYREAKNIQYF
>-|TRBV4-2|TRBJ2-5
CASSQGRGRQETQYF
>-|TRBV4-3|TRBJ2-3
CASSPHGEDTQYF
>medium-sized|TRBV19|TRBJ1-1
CASSTRGNTEAFF